A selection of T cell receptor beta chains follows, all from one sample in a study of identifying expanded T cells in peripheral blood. Measured with immunoSEQ multiplex PCR; TCRdb has only the in-frame clones, and not every one. In the table there are around 100,000 clones, 85% to 90% of which are singletons. Material: blood. Receptors were obtained from a person aged 18 to 70 in good health. The CDR3 runs from the conserved cysteine through the conserved F or W. The D gene is left open where the match is weak. A row's size may be missing; if present it is once, few, many or a size class.

d_gene	v_gene	abundance	j_gene	CDR3nt	CDR3aa
-	TRBV7-9	-	TRBJ2-7	TGTGCCAGCAGCAACCTTTTAGGGGGTCCCTCCTACGAGCAGTACTTC	CASSNLLGGPSYEQYF
TRBD1	TRBV5-6	-	TRBJ2-5	TGTGCCAGCAGCTTACTGAACCGGGACAGGGAAGAGACCCAGTACTTC	CASSLLNRDREETQYF
-	TRBV6-5	-	TRBJ2-5	TGTGCCAGCAGTTACTCCCGACGAGGTGTCGGGGAGACCCAGTACTTC	CASSYSRRGVGETQYF
-	TRBV18	-	TRBJ1-1	TGTGCCAGCTCAACACAGGACATCAACACTGAAGCTTTCTTT	CASSTQDINTEAFF
-	TRBV4-1	-	TRBJ1-1	TGCGCCAGCAGTTTCTCGGGGACTGAAGCTTTCTTT	CASSFSGTEAFF
-	TRBV18	once	TRBJ2-3	TGTGCCAGCTCAACCCAGGGGATTCGGAGCACAGATACGCAGTATTTT	CASSTQGIRSTDTQYF
TRBD1	TRBV28	-	TRBJ2-5	TGTGCCAGCAGTCCCCCGTTTGAGGGGGCCAGAGGAGAGACCCAGTACTTC	CASSPPFEGARGETQYF
TRBD1	TRBV11-2	-	TRBJ1-2	TGTGCCAGCAGCTTAATAGCAGGGGGCTATGGCTACACCTTC	CASSLIAGGYGYTF
TRBD2	TRBV7-6	-	TRBJ2-1	TGTGCCAGCGCCCTGCAGCGGGGGGGCTCGGAGGATGAGCAGTTCTTC	CASALQRGGSEDEQFF
TRBD2	TRBV10-3	-	TRBJ2-7	TGTGCCATCAGAGGGACTAGCGGGGGGGCTTACTACGAGCAGTACTTC	CAIRGTSGGAYYEQYF
TRBD1	TRBV2	-	TRBJ2-1	TGTGCCAGCAGTCAGGACAGGTCCTACAATGAGCAGTTCTTC	CASSQDRSYNEQFF
-	TRBV15	-	TRBJ1-5	TGTGCCACCAGCAGAGATCCCCATCAGCCCCAGCATTTT	CATSRDPHQPQHF
-	TRBV27	-	TRBJ2-3	TGTGCCAGCAGTTTCCGGTTTTCCCGCGGGGGCACAGATACGCAGTATTTT	CASSFRFSRGGTDTQYF
TRBD2	TRBV5-1	-	TRBJ2-3	TGCGCCAGCAGCTTGTGGGTACTAGCGGGAGGAGGGGATACGCAGTATTTT	CASSLWVLAGGGDTQYF
-	TRBV4-3	-	TRBJ2-1	TGCGCCAGCAGCCAAGTGTTGCACAATGAGCAGTTCTTC	CASSQVLHNEQFF
TRBD1	TRBV29-1	-	TRBJ2-1	TGCAGCGTCCCCCCCGGGGACAGGGACGGGGGTAGGTACAATGAGCAGTTCTTC	CSVPPGDRDGGRYNEQFF
-	TRBV28	-	TRBJ2-3	TGTGCCAGCAGTTTGCGTTGGCCGGGAAGAGATACGCAGTATTTT	CASSLRWPGRDTQYF
TRBD1	TRBV6-1	-	TRBJ1-2	TGTGCCAGCAGTGAATCCTCCGGACAGGGGAGAAGATATGGCTACACCTTC	CASSESSGQGRRYGYTF
-	TRBV6-1	-	TRBJ2-7	TGTGCCAGCATCGGTGTGAGTAGCGAGCAGTACTTC	CASIGVSSEQYF
-	TRBV28	-	TRBJ1-4	TGTGCCAGCAGTTCGGGGGGTAAAATTAATTCACTGTTTTTT	CASSSGGKINSLFF
-	TRBV10-3	once	TRBJ2-5	TGTGCCATCAGTGAGTCGATTGCGACTAACCAAGAGACCCAGTACTTC	CAISESIATNQETQYF
TRBD1	TRBV4-2	once	TRBJ1-2	TGTGCCAGCAGGCGTGCACACCCGGGGACAGGGTACGACTATGGCTACACCTTC	CASRRAHPGTGYDYGYTF
-	TRBV11-2	-	TRBJ1-4	TGTGCCAGCAGCTTAGACGGGTTGACTAATGAAAAACTGTTTTTT	CASSLDGLTNEKLFF
TRBD2	TRBV9	few	TRBJ2-7	TGTGCCAGCAGCGTCAGCGGGGGGCCCCAGGAGCAGTACTTC	CASSVSGGPQEQYF
-	TRBV27	-	TRBJ2-1	TGTGCCAGCAGTTTACAGGGCCTCCGCGACTACAATGAGCAGTTCTTC	CASSLQGLRDYNEQFF
-	TRBV9	-	TRBJ1-5	TGTGCCAGCAGCGTGGACGGGTATAGCAATCAGCCCCAGCATTTT	CASSVDGYSNQPQHF
TRBD1	TRBV7-9	-	TRBJ2-7	TGTGCCAGCAGCCACCCCCGGGACAGGGGCTACGAGCAGTACTTC	CASSHPRDRGYEQYF
-	TRBV7-2	-	TRBJ2-7	TGTGCCAGCAGCTTAATCCACTACGAGCAGTACTTC	CASSLIHYEQYF
TRBD1	TRBV28	-	TRBJ1-2	TGTGCCAGCAGTCGAGCAGACAGGGTAACGGATGGCTACACCTTC	CASSRADRVTDGYTF
-	TRBV6-1	-	TRBJ1-1	TGTGCCAGCAGTGCGACAGGTCCCACTGAAGCTTTCTTT	CASSATGPTEAFF
-	TRBV5-8	-	TRBJ2-3	TGTGCCAGCAGCTTACGCGGGGGCACAGATACGCAGTATTTT	CASSLRGGTDTQYF
-	TRBV9	-	TRBJ2-3	TGTGCCAGCAGCCCTTCCGGGACCCCCGAAGATACGCAGTATTTT	CASSPSGTPEDTQYF
-	TRBV7-2	-	TRBJ2-6	TGTGCCAGCAGCCCGGGTGGGGCCAACGTCCTGACTTTC	CASSPGGANVLTF
TRBD1	TRBV5-4	-	TRBJ1-2	TGTGCCAGCAGCAGGGGACAGGGGAGGAATGGCTACACCTTC	CASSRGQGRNGYTF
-	TRBV9	-	TRBJ2-3	TGTGCCAGCAGCGGGCGGACCTTGTTGTTT	CASSGRTLLF
-	TRBV7-9	few	TRBJ1-4	TGTGCCAGCAGCTTAGGTGTCGGGGAGGGAGAAAAACTGTTTTTT	CASSLGVGEGEKLFF
TRBD2	TRBV11-2	-	TRBJ2-1	TGTGCCAGCAGCTCGGGACTAGCGGGGGCTAGTGAGCAGTTCTTC	CASSSGLAGASEQFF
-	TRBV7-2	-	TRBJ1-1	TGTGCCAGCAGCCCTCACGGTACAGGGAGGGCTTTCTTT	CASSPHGTGRAFF
TRBD1	TRBV5-1	-	TRBJ2-5	TGCGCCAGCAGCCGGGGACAGGTCCAAGAGACCCAGTACTTC	CASSRGQVQETQYF
-	TRBV5-1	-	TRBJ2-6	TGCGCCAGCAGCTCGGACCTGGACCTGAGCTCTGGGGCCAACGTCCTGACTTTC	CASSSDLDLSSGANVLTF
-	TRBV11-2	few	TRBJ1-1	TGTGCCAGCAGCTTAGCTGCGGGGGGCACTGAAGCTTTCTTT	CASSLAAGGTEAFF
-	TRBV7-8	-	TRBJ1-1	TGTGCCAGCAGCTCCCAGACAGGTATTAACACTGAAGCTTTCTTT	CASSSQTGINTEAFF
TRBD1	TRBV6-1	-	TRBJ1-5	TGTGCCAGCAGTGAGCGGACAGGGGGGAATCAGCCCCAGCATTTT	CASSERTGGNQPQHF
TRBD1	TRBV18	-	TRBJ2-6	TGTGCCACGAAGAGACAGGGGACCAACTCTGGGGCCAACGTCCTGACTTTC	CATKRQGTNSGANVLTF
-	TRBV27	-	TRBJ2-7	TGTGCCAGCAGAACCGGGACGGGCTTAGGGGAGCAGTACTTC	CASRTGTGLGEQYF